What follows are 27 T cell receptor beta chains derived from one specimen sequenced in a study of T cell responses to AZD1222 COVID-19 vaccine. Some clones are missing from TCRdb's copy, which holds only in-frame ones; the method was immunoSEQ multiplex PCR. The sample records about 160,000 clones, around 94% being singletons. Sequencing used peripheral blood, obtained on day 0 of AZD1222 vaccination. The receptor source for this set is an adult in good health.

The CDR3 DNA sequence: TGTGCCAGTAGATCACCTGGGGAGGACAGGTATCAGCCCCAGCATTTT. Protein sequence: CASRSPGEDRYQPQHF. The chain couples TRBV19 to TRBJ1-5, with TRBD1 matching over 7 bases. There are 16 residues in the CDR3. V trimming: 6 bases; J trimming: 5 bases; junction bases outside the gene matches: 13. Per the germline V gene, CDR1 is LNHDA and CDR2 is SQIVND (reference sequence).

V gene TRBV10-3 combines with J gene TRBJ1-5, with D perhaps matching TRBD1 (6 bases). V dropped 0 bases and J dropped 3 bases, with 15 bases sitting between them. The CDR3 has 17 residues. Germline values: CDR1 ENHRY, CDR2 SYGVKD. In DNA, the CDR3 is TGTGCCATCAGTGAGTCGGGGGGCAGGAACCCCAATCAGCCCCAGCATTTT. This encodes CAISESGGRNPNQPQHF.

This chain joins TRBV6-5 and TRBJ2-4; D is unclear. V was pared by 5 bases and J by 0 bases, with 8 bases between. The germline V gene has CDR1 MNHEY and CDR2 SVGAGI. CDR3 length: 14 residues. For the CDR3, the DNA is TGTGCCAGCAGTCCCCAACTAGCCAAAAACATTCAGTACTTC. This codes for CASSPQLAKNIQYF.

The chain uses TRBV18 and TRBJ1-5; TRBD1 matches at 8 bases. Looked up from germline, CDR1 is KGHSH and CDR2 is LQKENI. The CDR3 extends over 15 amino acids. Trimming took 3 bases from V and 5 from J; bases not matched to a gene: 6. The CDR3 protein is CASSPLTGVHQPQHF. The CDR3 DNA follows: TGTGCCAGCTCACCCTTGACAGGGGTGCATCAGCCCCAGCATTTT.

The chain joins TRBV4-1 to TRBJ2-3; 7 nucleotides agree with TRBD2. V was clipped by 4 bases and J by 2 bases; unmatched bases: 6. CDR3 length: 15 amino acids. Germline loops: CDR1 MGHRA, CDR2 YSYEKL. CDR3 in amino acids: CASSRYSGPTDTQYF. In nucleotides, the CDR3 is TGCGCCAGCAGCCGCTATAGCGGGCCCACAGATACGCAGTATTTT.

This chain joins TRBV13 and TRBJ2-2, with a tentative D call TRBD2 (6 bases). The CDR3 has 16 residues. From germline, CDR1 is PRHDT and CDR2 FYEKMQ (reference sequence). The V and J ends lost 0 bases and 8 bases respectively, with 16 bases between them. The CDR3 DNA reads TGTGCCAGCAGCTTAGGCCCCGGGGGAGTGGCTGGGGAGCTGTTTTTT. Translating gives CASSLGPGGVAGELFF.

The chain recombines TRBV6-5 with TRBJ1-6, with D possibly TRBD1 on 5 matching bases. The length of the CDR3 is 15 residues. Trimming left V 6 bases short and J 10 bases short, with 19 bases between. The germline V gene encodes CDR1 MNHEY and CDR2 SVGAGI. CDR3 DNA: TGTGCCAGCAGCTACCAAATCGAGGGGTGGTCACCCCTCCACTTT. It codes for CASSYQIEGWSPLHF.

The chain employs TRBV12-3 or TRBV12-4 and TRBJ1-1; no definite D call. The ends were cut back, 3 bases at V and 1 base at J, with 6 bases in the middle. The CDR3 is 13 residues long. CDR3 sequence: CASSLSENTEAFF. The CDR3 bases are TGTGCCAGCAGTTTGTCAGAGAACACTGAAGCTTTCTTT.

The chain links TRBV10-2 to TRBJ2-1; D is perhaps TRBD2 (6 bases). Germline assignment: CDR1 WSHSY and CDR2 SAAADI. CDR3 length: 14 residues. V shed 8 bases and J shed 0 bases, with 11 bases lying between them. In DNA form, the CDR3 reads TGCGCCAGCGGGACTGTTAGCTCCTACAATGAGCAGTTCTTC. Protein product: CASGTVSSYNEQFF.

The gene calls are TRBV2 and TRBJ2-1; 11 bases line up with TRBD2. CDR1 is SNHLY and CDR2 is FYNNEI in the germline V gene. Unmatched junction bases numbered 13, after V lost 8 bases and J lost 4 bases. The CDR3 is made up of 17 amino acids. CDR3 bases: TGTGCCAGCGACCGAAGGGGAGGGACTAGCGGTTACAATGAGCAGTTCTTC. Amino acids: CASDRRGGTSGYNEQFF.

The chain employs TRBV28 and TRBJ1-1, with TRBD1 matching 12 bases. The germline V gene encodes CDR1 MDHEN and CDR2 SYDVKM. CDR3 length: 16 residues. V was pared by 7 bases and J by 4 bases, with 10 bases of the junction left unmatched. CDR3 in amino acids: CASTYRPGQGATEAFF. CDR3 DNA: TGTGCCAGCACTTACCGACCGGGACAGGGGGCCACTGAAGCTTTCTTT.

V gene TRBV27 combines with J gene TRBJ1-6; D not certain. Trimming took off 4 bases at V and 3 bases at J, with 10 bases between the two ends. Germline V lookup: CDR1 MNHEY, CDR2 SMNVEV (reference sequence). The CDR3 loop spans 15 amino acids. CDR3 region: CASSYSGVYNSPLHF. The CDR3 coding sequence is TGTGCCAGCAGTTATAGCGGCGTCTATAATTCACCCCTCCACTTT.

The CDR3 reads CASSEGTGPNSPLHF. Written as DNA, the CDR3 is TGTGCCAGCAGCGAAGGGACAGGGCCAAATTCACCCCTCCACTTT. The chain has TRBV9 and TRBJ1-6; 9 nucleotides align to TRBD1. The germline V gene encodes CDR1 SGDLS and CDR2 YYNGEE. The CDR3 has 15 amino acids. V shed 3 bases and J 7 bases; nucleotides not matched to a gene: 5.

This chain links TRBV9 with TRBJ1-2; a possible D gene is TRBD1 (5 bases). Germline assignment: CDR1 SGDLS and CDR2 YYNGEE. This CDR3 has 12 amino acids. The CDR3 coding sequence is TGTGTCGGGGCAGGAGACAACTATGGCTACACCTTC. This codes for CVGAGDNYGYTF.

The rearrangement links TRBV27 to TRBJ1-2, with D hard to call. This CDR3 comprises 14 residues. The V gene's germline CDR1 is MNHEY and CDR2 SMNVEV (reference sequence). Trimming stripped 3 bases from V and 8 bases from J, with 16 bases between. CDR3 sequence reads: CASSFSTLVGGYTF. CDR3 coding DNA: TGTGCCAGCAGTTTTTCGACATTGGTTGGGGGCTACACCTTC.

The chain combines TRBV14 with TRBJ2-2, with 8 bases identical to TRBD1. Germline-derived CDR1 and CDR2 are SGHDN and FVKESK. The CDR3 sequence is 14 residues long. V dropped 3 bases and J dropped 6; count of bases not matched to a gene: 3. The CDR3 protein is CASSHPGGPGELFF. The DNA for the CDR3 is TGTGCCAGCAGCCACCCAGGGGGCCCCGGGGAGCTGTTTTTT. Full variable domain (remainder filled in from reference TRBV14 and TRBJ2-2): EAGVTQFPSHSVIEKGQTVTLRCDPISGHDNLYWYRRVMGKEIKFLLHFVKESKQDESGMPNNRFLAERTGGTYSTLKVQPAELEDSGVYFCASSHPGGPGELFFGEGSRLTVL.

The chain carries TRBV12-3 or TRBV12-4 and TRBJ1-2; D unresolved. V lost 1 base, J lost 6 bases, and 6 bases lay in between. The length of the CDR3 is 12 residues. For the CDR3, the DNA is TGTGCCAGCAGTTTAGTTCGGCATGGCTACACCTTC. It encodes CASSLVRHGYTF.

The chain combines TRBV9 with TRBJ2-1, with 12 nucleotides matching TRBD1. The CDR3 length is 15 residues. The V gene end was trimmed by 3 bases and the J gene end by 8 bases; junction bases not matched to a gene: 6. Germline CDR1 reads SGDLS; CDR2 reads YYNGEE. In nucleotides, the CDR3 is TGTGCCAGCAGCGCCGGGACAGGGGGCTTTGATGAGCAGTTCTTC. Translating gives CASSAGTGGFDEQFF.

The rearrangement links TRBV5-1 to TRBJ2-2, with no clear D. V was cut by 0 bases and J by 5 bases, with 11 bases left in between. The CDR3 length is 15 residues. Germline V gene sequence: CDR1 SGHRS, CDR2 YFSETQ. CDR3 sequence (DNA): TGCGCCAGCAGCTTGGAGGCGGTTGGGACCGGGGAGCTGTTTTTT. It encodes CASSLEAVGTGELFF. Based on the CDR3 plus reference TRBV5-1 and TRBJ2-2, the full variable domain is KAGVTQTPRYLIKTRGQQVTLSCSPISGHRSVSWYQQTPGQGLQFLFEYFSETQRNKGNFPGRFSGRQFSNSRSEMNVSTLELGDSALYLCASSLEAVGTGELFFGEGSRLTVL.

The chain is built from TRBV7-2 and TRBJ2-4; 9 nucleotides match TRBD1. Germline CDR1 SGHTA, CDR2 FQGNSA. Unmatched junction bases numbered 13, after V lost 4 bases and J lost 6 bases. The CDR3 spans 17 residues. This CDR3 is CASSSPNAGQGGNIQYF. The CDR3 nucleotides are TGTGCCAGCAGCTCCCCAAATGCGGGACAGGGCGGAAACATTCAGTACTTC.

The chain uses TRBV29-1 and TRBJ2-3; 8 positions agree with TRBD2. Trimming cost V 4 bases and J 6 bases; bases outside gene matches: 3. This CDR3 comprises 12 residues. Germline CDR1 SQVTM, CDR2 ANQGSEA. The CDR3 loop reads CSVAGGGDTQYF. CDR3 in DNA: TGCAGCGTTGCGGGCGGGGGGGATACGCAGTATTTT.

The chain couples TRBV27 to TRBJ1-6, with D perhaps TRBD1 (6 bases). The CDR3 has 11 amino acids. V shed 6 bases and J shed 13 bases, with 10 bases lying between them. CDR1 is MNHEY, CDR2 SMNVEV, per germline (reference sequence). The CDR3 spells CASRLGGPLHF. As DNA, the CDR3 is TGTGCCAGCAGGCTAGGGGGTCCCCTCCACTTT.

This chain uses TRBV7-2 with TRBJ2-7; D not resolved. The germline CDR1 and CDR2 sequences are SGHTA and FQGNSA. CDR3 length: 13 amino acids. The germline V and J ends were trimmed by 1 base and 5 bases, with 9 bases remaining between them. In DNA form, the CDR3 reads TGTGCCAGCAGCTTAGTCCGTCGGGACGAGCAGTACGTC. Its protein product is CASSLVRRDEQYV.

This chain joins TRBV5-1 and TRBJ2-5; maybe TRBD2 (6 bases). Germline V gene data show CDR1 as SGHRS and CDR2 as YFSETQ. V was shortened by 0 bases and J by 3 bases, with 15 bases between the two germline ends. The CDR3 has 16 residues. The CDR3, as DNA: TGCGCCAGCAGCTTGGCCGAACTAGCCCCTGAAGAGACCCAGTACTTC. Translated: CASSLAELAPEETQYF.

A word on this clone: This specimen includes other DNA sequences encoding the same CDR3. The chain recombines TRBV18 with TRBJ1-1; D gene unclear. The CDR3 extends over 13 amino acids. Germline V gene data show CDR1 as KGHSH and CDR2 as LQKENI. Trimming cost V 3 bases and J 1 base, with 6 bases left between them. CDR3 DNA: TGTGCCAGCTCACCTCCTGGGAACACTGAAGCTTTCTTT. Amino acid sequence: CASSPPGNTEAFF.

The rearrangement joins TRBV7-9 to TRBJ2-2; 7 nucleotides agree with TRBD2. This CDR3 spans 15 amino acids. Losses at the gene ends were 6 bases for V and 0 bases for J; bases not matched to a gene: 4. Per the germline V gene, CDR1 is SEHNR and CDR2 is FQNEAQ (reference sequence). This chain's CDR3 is CASRWGGSNTGELFF. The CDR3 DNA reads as TGTGCCAGCAGGTGGGGGGGATCGAACACCGGGGAGCTGTTTTTT.

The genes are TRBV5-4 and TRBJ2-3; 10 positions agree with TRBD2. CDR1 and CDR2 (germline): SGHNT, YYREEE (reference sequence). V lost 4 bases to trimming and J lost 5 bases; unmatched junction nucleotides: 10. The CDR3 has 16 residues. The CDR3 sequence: CASSRTSGPGGDTQYF. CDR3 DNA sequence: TGTGCCAGCAGCAGGACTAGCGGTCCAGGGGGAGATACGCAGTATTTT.